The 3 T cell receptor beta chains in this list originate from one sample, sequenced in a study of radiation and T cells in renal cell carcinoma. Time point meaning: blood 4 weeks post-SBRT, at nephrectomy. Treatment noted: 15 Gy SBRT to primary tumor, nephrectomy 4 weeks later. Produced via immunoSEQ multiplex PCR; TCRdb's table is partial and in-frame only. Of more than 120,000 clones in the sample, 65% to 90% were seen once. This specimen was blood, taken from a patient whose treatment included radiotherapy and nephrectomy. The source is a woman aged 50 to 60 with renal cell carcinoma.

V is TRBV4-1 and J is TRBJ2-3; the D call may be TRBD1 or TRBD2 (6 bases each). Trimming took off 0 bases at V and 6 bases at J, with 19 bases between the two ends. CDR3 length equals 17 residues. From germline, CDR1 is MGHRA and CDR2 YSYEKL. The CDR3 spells CASSQDRARGRGDTQYF. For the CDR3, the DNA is TGCGCCAGCAGCCAAGATAGGGCCCGGGGGCGCGGGGATACGCAGTATTTT.

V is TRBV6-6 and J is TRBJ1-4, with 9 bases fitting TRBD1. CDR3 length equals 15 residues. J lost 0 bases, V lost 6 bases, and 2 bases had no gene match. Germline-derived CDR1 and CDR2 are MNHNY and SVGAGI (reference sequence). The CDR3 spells CASRRTGATNEKLFF. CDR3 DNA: TGTGCCAGCAGGAGGACAGGGGCAACTAATGAAAAACTGTTTTTT.

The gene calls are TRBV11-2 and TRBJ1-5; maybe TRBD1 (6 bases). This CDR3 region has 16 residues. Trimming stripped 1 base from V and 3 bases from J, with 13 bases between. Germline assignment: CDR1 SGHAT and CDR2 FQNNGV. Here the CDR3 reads CASSLAGDIANQPQHF. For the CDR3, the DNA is TGTGCCAGCAGCTTAGCAGGGGATATTGCCAATCAGCCCCAGCATTTT.